This T cell receptor (beta chain) stems from a study of blood T cell repertoires in COVID-19. Profiling relied on immunoSEQ multiplex PCR, and the TCRdb table lists in-frame clones only, not all of them. The sample comprises about 310,000 clones, 89% of which are singletons, and 8% to 10% rests with the top ten. V lost 2 bases, J lost 6 bases, and 7 bases stayed unmatched. The CDR3 extends over 15 amino acids. The germline V gene has CDR1 SGDLS and CDR2 YYNGEE. The TCR was taken from a woman aged 40 to 49 who had recovered from COVID-19. The material sequenced was PBMCs or T cells enriched from blood (not recorded which). The chain employs TRBV9 and TRBJ2-1; 8 bases fit TRBD2. The DNA for the CDR3 is TGTGCCAGCAGCGTCGGACTAGCTAAGGGCAATGAGCAGTTCTTC. Residues: CASSVGLAKGNEQFF.